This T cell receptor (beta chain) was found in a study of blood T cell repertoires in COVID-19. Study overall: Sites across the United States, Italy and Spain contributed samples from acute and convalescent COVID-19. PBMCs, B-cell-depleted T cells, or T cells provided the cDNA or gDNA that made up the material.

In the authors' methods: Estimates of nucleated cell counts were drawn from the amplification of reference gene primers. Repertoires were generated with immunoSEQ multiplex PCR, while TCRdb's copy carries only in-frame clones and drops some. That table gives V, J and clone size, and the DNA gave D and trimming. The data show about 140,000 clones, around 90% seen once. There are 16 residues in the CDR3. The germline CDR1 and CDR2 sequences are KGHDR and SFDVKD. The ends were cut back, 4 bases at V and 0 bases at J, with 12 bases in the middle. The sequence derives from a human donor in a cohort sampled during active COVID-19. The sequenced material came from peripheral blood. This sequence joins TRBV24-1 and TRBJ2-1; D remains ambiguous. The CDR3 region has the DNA TGTGCCACCAGTGACCCAGCAGGAAGCTCCTACAATGAGCAGTTCTTC. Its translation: CATSDPAGSSYNEQFF.